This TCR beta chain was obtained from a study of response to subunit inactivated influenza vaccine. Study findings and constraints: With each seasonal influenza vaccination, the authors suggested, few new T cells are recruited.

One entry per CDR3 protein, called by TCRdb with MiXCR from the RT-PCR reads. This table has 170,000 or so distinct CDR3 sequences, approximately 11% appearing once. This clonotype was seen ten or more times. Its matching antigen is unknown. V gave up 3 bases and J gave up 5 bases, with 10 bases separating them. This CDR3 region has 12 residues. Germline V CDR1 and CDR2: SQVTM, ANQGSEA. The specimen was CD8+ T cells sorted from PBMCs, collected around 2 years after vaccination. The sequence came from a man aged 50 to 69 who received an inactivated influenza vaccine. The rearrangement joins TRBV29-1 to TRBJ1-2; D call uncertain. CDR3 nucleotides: TGCAGCGTTGAGTTACGGACGTATGGCTACACCTTC. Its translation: CSVELRTYGYTF. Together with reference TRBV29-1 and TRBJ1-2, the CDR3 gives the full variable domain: SAVISQKPSRDICQRGTSLTIQCQVDSQVTMMFWYRQQPGQSLTLIATANQGSEATYESGFVIDKFPISRPNLTFSTLTVSNMSPEDSSIYLCSVELRTYGYTFGSGTRLTVV.